A selection of T cell receptor beta chains follows, all from one sample in a study of blood T cell repertoires in COVID-19. Sequencing used immunoSEQ multiplex PCR; TCRdb keeps in-frame clones, though not all of them. This sample has about 110,000 clones; around 80% occur once, and the top ten carry roughly 4.7%. The sequenced sample was peripheral blood. These receptors originate from a human donor in a cohort sampled during active or convalescent COVID-19. CDR3s include the opening cysteine and the closing phenylalanine or tryptophan. Each record gives: D gene, clone size, V gene, J gene, CDR3 protein, CDR3 DNA. A D gene is named only where the DNA matches it firmly. Some rows have no size entry. The others give once, few or many, or a class for an expanded clone.

D: TRBD2; size: NA; V: TRBV19; J: TRBJ2-1; CDR3: CASSIILAGTNEQFF; DNA: TGTGCCAGTAGTATCATACTAGCGGGCACAAATGAGCAGTTCTTC
D: NA; size: NA; V: TRBV5-1; J: TRBJ1-1; CDR3: CASSVQDKTEAFF; DNA: TGCGCCAGCAGCGTCCAGGACAAGACTGAAGCTTTCTTT
D: NA; size: NA; V: TRBV7-2; J: TRBJ2-3; CDR3: CASSLRGATDTQYF; DNA: TGTGCCAGCAGCTTACGCGGGGCCACAGATACGCAGTATTTT
D: NA; size: NA; V: TRBV13; J: TRBJ2-2; CDR3: CASSLGGPRGGELFF; DNA: TGTGCCAGCAGCTTAGGAGGGCCACGGGGCGGGGAGCTGTTTTTT
D: TRBD1; size: NA; V: TRBV5-1; J: TRBJ2-3; CDR3: CASNLAGTGVDTDTQYF; DNA: TGCGCCAGCAACCTGGCCGGGACAGGGGTAGACACAGATACGCAGTATTTT
D: TRBD1; size: NA; V: TRBV4-3; J: TRBJ2-1; CDR3: CASSPKRQGAYNEQFF; DNA: TGCGCCAGCAGCCCGAAACGACAGGGGGCCTACAATGAGCAGTTCTTC
D: TRBD1; size: NA; V: TRBV28; J: TRBJ1-6; CDR3: CASASGGQSPLHF; DNA: TGTGCCAGCGCCTCAGGGGGACAGTCACCCCTCCACTTT
D: TRBD2; size: NA; V: TRBV7-9; J: TRBJ2-3; CDR3: CASRTTSGGRTDTQYF; DNA: TGTGCCAGCAGAACGACTAGCGGGGGGCGCACAGATACGCAGTATTTT
D: NA; size: NA; V: TRBV28; J: TRBJ1-1; CDR3: CASRRGSGRSNTEAFF; DNA: TGTGCCAGCAGGCGAGGGAGCGGGCGGAGTAACACTGAAGCTTTCTTT
D: NA; size: few; V: TRBV7-9; J: TRBJ2-2; CDR3: CASSLAGATGELFF; DNA: TGTGCCAGCAGCTTAGCGGGGGCGACCGGGGAGCTGTTTTTT
D: TRBD1; size: NA; V: TRBV2; J: TRBJ2-7; CDR3: CASRSRDRGTYEQYF; DNA: TGTGCCAGCAGAAGCCGGGACAGGGGTACCTACGAGCAGTACTTC
D: NA; size: few; V: TRBV18; J: TRBJ1-5; CDR3: CASSYGDQPQHF; DNA: TGTGCCAGCTCGTACGGAGATCAGCCCCAGCATTTT
D: NA; size: NA; V: TRBV18; J: TRBJ1-5; CDR3: CASSQGGRDQPQHF; DNA: TGTGCCAGCTCACAAGGGGGAAGGGATCAGCCCCAGCATTTT
D: NA; size: NA; V: TRBV11-2; J: TRBJ2-7; CDR3: CASSFVGATYEQYF; DNA: TGTGCCAGCAGCTTTGTGGGAGCAACCTACGAGCAGTACTTC
D: TRBD1; size: NA; V: TRBV12-5; J: TRBJ1-6; CDR3: CASGSGQGNSPLHF; DNA: TGTGCTAGTGGTTCTGGACAGGGTAATTCACCCCTCCACTTT
D: NA; size: once; V: TRBV10-1; J: TRBJ1-6; CDR3: CASSEFSVPRVLDSPLHF; DNA: TGCGCCAGCAGTGAGTTTTCGGTGCCGAGGGTTCTCGATTCACCCCTCCACTTT
D: NA; size: few; V: TRBV5-5; J: TRBJ1-2; CDR3: CASMREPANYGYTF; DNA: TGTGCCAGCATGCGAGAGCCCGCTAACTATGGCTACACCTTC
D: TRBD1; size: few; V: TRBV29-1; J: TRBJ2-1; CDR3: CSVEGRGRDNEQFF; DNA: TGCAGCGTTGAGGGCAGGGGGCGGGACAATGAGCAGTTCTTC
D: NA; size: NA; V: TRBV7-2; J: TRBJ2-7; CDR3: CASSLGGTSPKAYF; DNA: TGTGCCAGCAGCTTAGGAGGGACTTCCCCGAAGGCGTACTTC
D: TRBD1; size: NA; V: TRBV7-9; J: TRBJ1-3; CDR3: CASSSTGGISGNTIYF; DNA: TGTGCCAGCAGCTCGACAGGGGGAATCTCTGGAAACACCATATATTTT
D: TRBD1; size: NA; V: TRBV4-2; J: TRBJ2-7; CDR3: CASSQDPGGLSYEQYF; DNA: TGTGCCAGCAGCCAAGATCCAGGGGGTTTATCCTACGAGCAGTACTTC
D: TRBD1; size: few; V: TRBV6-5; J: TRBJ1-2; CDR3: CASSYRTGAQYYGYTF; DNA: TGTGCCAGCAGTTACCGGACAGGGGCGCAATACTATGGCTACACCTTC
D: NA; size: NA; V: TRBV19; J: TRBJ2-1; CDR3: CASSKRGGLRWNEQFF; DNA: TGTGCCAGTAGCAAAAGGGGGGGATTACGATGGAATGAGCAGTTCTTC
D: TRBD2; size: NA; V: TRBV5-4; J: TRBJ2-2; CDR3: CASSLLAGVTGELFF; DNA: TGTGCCAGCAGCCTCCTAGCGGGAGTCACCGGGGAGCTGTTTTTT
D: NA; size: NA; V: TRBV3-1/TRBV3-2; J: TRBJ1-6; CDR3: CASSQAGQASPLHF; DNA: TGTGCCAGCAGCCAAGCTGGGCAGGCTTCACCCCTCCACTTT
D: NA; size: NA; V: TRBV6-5; J: TRBJ1-1; CDR3: CASRAWDMNTEAFF; DNA: TGTGCCAGCAGGGCGTGGGACATGAACACTGAAGCTTTCTTT
D: NA; size: NA; V: TRBV7-6; J: TRBJ2-3; CDR3: CASSRQRTDTQYF; DNA: TGTGCCAGCAGCCGACAGCGCACAGATACGCAGTATTTT
D: NA; size: NA; V: TRBV5-8; J: TRBJ1-3; CDR3: CASSLAGYSGNTIYF; DNA: TGTGCCAGCAGCTTGGCCGGTTACTCTGGAAACACCATATATTTT
D: NA; size: once; V: TRBV4-3; J: TRBJ2-7; CDR3: CASSQDLGPYEQYF; DNA: TGCGCCAGCAGCCAAGATCTGGGCCCTTACGAGCAGTACTTC
D: TRBD2; size: NA; V: TRBV5-1; J: TRBJ2-1; CDR3: CASSSLAGGRSNEQFF; DNA: TGCGCCAGCAGCTCATTAGCGGGAGGACGTTCCAATGAGCAGTTCTTC
D: NA; size: NA; V: TRBV7-2; J: TRBJ1-3; CDR3: CASSPPWGRVNTIYF; DNA: TGTGCCAGCAGCCCCCCCTGGGGGAGGGTAAACACCATATATTTT
D: TRBD2; size: NA; V: TRBV18; J: TRBJ2-1; CDR3: CASSSSSGGYNEQFF; DNA: TGTGCCAGCTCTTCTTCTAGCGGGGGCTACAATGAGCAGTTCTTC
D: TRBD1; size: NA; V: TRBV4-3; J: TRBJ1-1; CDR3: CASSQDRTGANTEAFF; DNA: TGCGCCAGCAGCCAAGATCGGACAGGGGCAAACACTGAAGCTTTCTTT
D: TRBD2; size: once; V: TRBV10-3; J: TRBJ2-5; CDR3: CATRGLAGSQETQYF; DNA: TGTGCCACTAGGGGACTAGCGGGATCACAAGAGACCCAGTACTTC
D: TRBD1; size: NA; V: TRBV29-1; J: TRBJ1-2; CDR3: CSVLTGEDGYTF; DNA: TGCAGCGTGTTGACAGGGGAGGATGGCTACACCTTC
D: TRBD1; size: NA; V: TRBV19; J: TRBJ2-2; CDR3: CASSFPKTGGPGELFF; DNA: TGTGCCAGTAGTTTCCCCAAGACAGGGGGCCCCGGGGAGCTGTTTTTT
D: TRBD1; size: once; V: TRBV27; J: TRBJ1-4; CDR3: CASSRTGIYEKLFF; DNA: TGTGCCAGCAGTCGGACAGGGATTTATGAAAAACTGTTTTTT
D: TRBD2; size: NA; V: TRBV25-1; J: TRBJ2-1; CDR3: CASNRAGGGEQFF; DNA: TGTGCCAGCAATAGAGCGGGGGGAGGGGAGCAGTTCTTC
D: NA; size: NA; V: TRBV7-2; J: TRBJ2-6; CDR3: CASSPYSSGANVLTF; DNA: TGTGCCAGCAGCCCCTACAGCTCTGGGGCCAACGTCCTGACTTTC
D: TRBD1; size: NA; V: TRBV19; J: TRBJ1-6; CDR3: CASSTDRVGIAPLHF; DNA: TGTGCCAGTAGCACCGACAGGGTGGGAATTGCACCCCTCCACTTT
D: NA; size: NA; V: TRBV6-1; J: TRBJ1-5; CDR3: CASSESLRNQPQHF; DNA: TGTGCCAGCAGTGAATCCCTGAGGAATCAGCCCCAGCATTTT
D: TRBD1; size: NA; V: TRBV7-3; J: TRBJ2-7; CDR3: CASSRARQGEQYF; DNA: TGTGCCAGCAGCCGTGCCCGACAGGGCGAGCAGTACTTC
D: NA; size: NA; V: TRBV7-2; J: TRBJ1-1; CDR3: CASSLVGLGYNTEAFF; DNA: TGTGCCAGCAGCTTAGTCGGTCTCGGTTATAACACTGAAGCTTTCTTT
D: TRBD2; size: NA; V: TRBV29-1; J: TRBJ2-3; CDR3: CSVTSAGSTDTQYF; DNA: TGCAGCGTTACTAGCGCGGGGAGCACAGATACGCAGTATTTT
D: TRBD2; size: NA; V: TRBV7-2; J: TRBJ2-3; CDR3: CASSFPGLEADTQYF; DNA: TGTGCCAGCAGCTTCCCGGGACTAGAAGCAGATACGCAGTATTTT
D: TRBD1; size: NA; V: TRBV19; J: TRBJ2-5; CDR3: CASSIGRATGPGETQYF; DNA: TGTGCCAGTAGTATAGGTCGCGCGACAGGGCCGGGAGAGACCCAGTACTTC
D: TRBD2; size: NA; V: TRBV3-1/TRBV3-2; J: TRBJ2-3; CDR3: CASSLWTSGAPTDTQYF; DNA: TGTGCCAGCAGCCTATGGACTAGCGGTGCGCCCACAGATACGCAGTATTTT
D: TRBD1; size: few; V: TRBV28; J: TRBJ1-3; CDR3: CASSPPTGINVGNTIYF; DNA: TGTGCCAGCAGCCCCCCGACAGGGATTAATGTAGGAAACACCATATATTTT
D: NA; size: NA; V: TRBV19; J: TRBJ1-5; CDR3: CASSIVDSSNQPQHF; DNA: TGTGCCAGTAGTATCGTAGACTCTAGCAATCAGCCCCAGCATTTT
D: TRBD1; size: NA; V: TRBV30; J: TRBJ1-6; CDR3: CAWNRGLGSPLHF; DNA: TGTGCCTGGAACAGGGGATTAGGGTCACCCCTCCACTTT
D: NA; size: few; V: TRBV7-9; J: TRBJ2-2; CDR3: CASSINPGFASEENTGELFF; DNA: TGTGCCAGCAGCATAAATCCAGGGTTTGCCTCTGAAGAGAACACCGGGGAGCTGTTTTTT
D: TRBD1; size: NA; V: TRBV29-1; J: TRBJ2-7; CDR3: CSVVGDRNSYEQYF; DNA: TGCAGCGTTGTAGGGGACAGGAACTCCTACGAGCAGTACTTC
D: TRBD2; size: NA; V: TRBV9; J: TRBJ2-5; CDR3: CASSFSGAYQETQYF; DNA: TGTGCCAGCAGCTTTAGCGGGGCGTACCAAGAGACCCAGTACTTC